Listed below are T cell receptor beta chains from one sample, sequenced in a study of identical twins. Each CDR3 protein is one row after TCRdb ran MiXCR on the 5' RACE reads. This sample has about 200,000 distinct CDR3 sequences; roughly 10% occur once, and the top ten carry more than 8.5%. Sequencing was performed on memory T cells sorted from blood. The receptors shown here come from a man aged 50-59 years in good health. The conserved cysteine and the conserved F or W are not part of the CDR3 here.

v_gene,j_gene,CDR3aa
TRBV12-3/TRBV12-4,TRBJ2-7,ASSWTASYEQY
TRBV20-1,TRBJ2-1,SARDPAASGRAGYNEQF
TRBV20-1,TRBJ2-5,SARSDYGQETQY
TRBV14,TRBJ2-1,ASSDYNEQF
TRBV7-2,TRBJ2-5,ASSFGSVETQY
TRBV5-1,TRBJ1-1,ASSPTAGNTEAF
TRBV11-2,TRBJ2-3,ASSLEPDSTDTQY
TRBV27,TRBJ1-6,ASSNRYSYNSPLH
TRBV10-2,TRBJ2-2,ASSSRGITTGELF
TRBV2,TRBJ2-2,ASSRTQGAAGELF
TRBV29-1,TRBJ1-1,SVGAPGQYLGAF
TRBV29-1,TRBJ2-7,SGQLAGDYEQY
TRBV10-3,TRBJ2-1,AIQQGFGLHEQF